This T cell receptor (beta chain) came from a study of T-cell reconstitution after alpha-beta-depleted transplantation in children listed by TCRdb under 2016. In terms of the full investigation: T-cell immune reconstitution after TCRalphabeta/CD19-depleted allogeneic hematopoietic cell transplantation in children was quantitatively tracked in the study by means of TCR repertoire profiling.

Notes on this clonotype: Its antigen is unknown. No much larger clone exists at a distance of one base, and base qualities are not known.

Relative to germline, V is missing 6 bases and J is missing 3 bases, with 8 bases of the junction outside any gene match. CDR1 and CDR2 were assigned from the germline V gene (reference sequence) as LGHDT and YNNKEL. From the cysteine through the phenylalanine, the CDR3 covers 16 amino acids. The sequence is cut down to CDR3 DNA, 48 bases in frame from base 1. Summary of the overall study and its limitations: Over subsequent months, a decline in hyperexpanded clone frequencies was noted, and after one year, T-cell counts and TCRbeta diversity were mostly ascribed to newly produced T cells. The apparently early alphabetaT-cell count recovery about two months after transplant was reportedly dependent on only several hundred rapidly expanded clones derived from non-depleted graft cells. In some patients, the high TCRbeta diversity seen at day 60 was put down to recipient T cells and intrathymic progenitors that had survived conditioning.

Read against the paper, the sample's treatment or condition label means: allogeneic hematopoietic cell transplantation with graft depleted of TCRalphabeta T cells and CD19 B cells. TCRalphabeta/CD19-depleted allogeneic hematopoietic cell grafts were given to the transplant recipients, all of whom were children. The library was prepared using PCR. Sequenced using an Illumina HiSeq 2500. TCR libraries were prepared with molecular barcoding, using unique molecular identifiers to normalize TCRbeta repertoire quantification. TCRdb reran the public reads through fastp at Q25 and MiXCR, keeping productive beta chains. One record per CDR3 amino acid sequence lists the most common genes and DNA. Counted in this sample were over 400,000 distinct CDR3 sequences; 43% of them appeared once. The ten largest make up 25% to 30% of the sample.

The sequence is built from TRBV3-1 and TRBJ2-1; 10 of the junction bases match TRBD1. The receptor was isolated from a girl between 2 and 10 years old with aplastic anemia, due to receive a stem cell transplant. This specimen consisted of PBMCs, obtained before TCRalphabeta/CD19-depleted stem cell transplant. The CDR3 loop reads CASRITGTGVYNEQFF. The DNA sequence follows: TGTGCCAGCAGGATTACCGGGACAGGGGTCTACAATGAGCAGTTCTTC.